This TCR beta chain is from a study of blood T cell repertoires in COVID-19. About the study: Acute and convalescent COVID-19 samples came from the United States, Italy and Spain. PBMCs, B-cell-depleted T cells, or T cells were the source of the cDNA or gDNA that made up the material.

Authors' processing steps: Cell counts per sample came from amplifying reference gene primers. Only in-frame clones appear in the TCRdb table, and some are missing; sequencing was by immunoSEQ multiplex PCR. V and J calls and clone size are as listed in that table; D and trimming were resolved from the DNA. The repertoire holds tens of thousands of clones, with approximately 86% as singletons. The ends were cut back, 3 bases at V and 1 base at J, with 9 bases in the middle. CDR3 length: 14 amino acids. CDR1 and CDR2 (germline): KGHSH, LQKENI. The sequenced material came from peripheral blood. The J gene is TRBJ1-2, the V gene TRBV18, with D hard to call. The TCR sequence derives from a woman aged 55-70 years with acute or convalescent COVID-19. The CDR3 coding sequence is TGTGCCAGCTCACCCAGTAAGATTAACTATGGCTACACCTTC. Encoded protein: CASSPSKINYGYTF.